The TCR beta chain described here comes from a study of blood T cell repertoires in COVID-19. At the level of the study: The cDNA or gDNA used as material had been derived from T cells, B-cell-depleted T cells, or PBMCs.

This clone was seen just once. Source study methods: Reference gene primers were amplified, and this amplification served to estimate nucleated cell counts. Generated by immunoSEQ multiplex PCR, the TCRdb table keeps only in-frame clones and is missing some. The V and J calls and clone size are taken from that table; D and trimming were inferred from the DNA. This table has about 70,000 clones, approximately 85% appearing once. Trimming removed 3 bases from V and 5 bases from J, with 16 bases in between. CDR1 is LNHDA and CDR2 is SQIVND in the germline V gene (reference sequence). This CDR3 is built from 15 residues.

Input material: peripheral blood. The rearrangement joins TRBV19 to TRBJ1-2; TRBD1 is a possible D gene (6 bases). The receptor comes from a woman older than 75 with active or convalescent COVID-19. The CDR3 here is CASSMAAGTTYGYTF. The DNA for the CDR3 is TGTGCCAGTAGTATGGCAGCCGGGACAACTTATGGCTACACCTTC.